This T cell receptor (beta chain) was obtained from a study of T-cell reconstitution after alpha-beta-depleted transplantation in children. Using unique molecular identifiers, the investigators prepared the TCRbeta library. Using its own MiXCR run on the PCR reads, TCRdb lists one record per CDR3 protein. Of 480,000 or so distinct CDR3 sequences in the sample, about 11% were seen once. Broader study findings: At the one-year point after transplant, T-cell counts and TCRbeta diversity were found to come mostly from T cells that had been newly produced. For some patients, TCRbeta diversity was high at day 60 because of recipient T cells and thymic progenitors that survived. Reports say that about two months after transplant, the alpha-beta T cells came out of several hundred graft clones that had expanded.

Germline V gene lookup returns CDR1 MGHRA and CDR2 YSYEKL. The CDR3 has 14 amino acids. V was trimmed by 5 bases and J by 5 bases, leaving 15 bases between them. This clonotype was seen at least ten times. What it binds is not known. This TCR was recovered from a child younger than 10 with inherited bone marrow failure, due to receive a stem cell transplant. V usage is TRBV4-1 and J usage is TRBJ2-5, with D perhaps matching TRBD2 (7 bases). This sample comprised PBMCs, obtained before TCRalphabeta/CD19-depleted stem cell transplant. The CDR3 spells CASSDGGPGETQYF. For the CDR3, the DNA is TGCGCCAGCAGCGACGGGGGGCCCGGTGAGACCCAGTACTTC.